A selection of T cell receptor beta chains follows, all from one sample in a study of T-cell reconstitution after alpha-beta-depleted transplantation in children. TCRdb re-called the PCR reads with MiXCR, one entry per CDR3 protein. The sample includes approximately 350,000 distinct CDR3 sequences, under 13% of them seen just once. Sequences were derived from PBMCs from the stem cell graft donor, sampled from the stem cell graft. These receptors came from a human donor who donated a stem cell graft to a child with acute lymphoblastic leukemia. Both conserved end residues are part of each CDR3. A D gene is named only where the DNA matches it firmly. Size tells how often a clone was seen (once, few, many) or the class of an expanded clone, and some rows leave it out.

. 14 TRBJ1-1 . TRBV12-3/TRBV12-4 TGTGCCAGCAGTCCCCTGGCGGGTGGGACTGAAGCTTTCTTT CASSPLAGGTEAFF
. 14 TRBJ2-7 TRBD2 TRBV5-1 TGCGCCAGCAGCTTGCAGCTAGCGGATGAGGAGCAGTACTTC CASSLQLADEEQYF
few 16 TRBJ2-4 . TRBV7-2 TGTGCCAGCAGCTCATATAGGGGATTAGCCAAAAACATTCAGTACTTC CASSSYRGLAKNIQYF
. 11 TRBJ2-3 . TRBV30 TGTGCCTGGAGTCCCACAGATACGCAGTATTTT CAWSPTDTQYF
few 12 TRBJ2-7 . TRBV18 TGTGCCAGCTCGCCGACCTCGAACGAGCAGTACTTC CASSPTSNEQYF
. 16 TRBJ2-2 TRBD2 TRBV7-9 TGTGCCAGCACCTTAGCGGGAGAAAGGGAAACCGGGGAGCTGTTTTTT CASTLAGERETGELFF
. 15 TRBJ1-5 TRBD1 TRBV2 TGTGCCAGCAGCGGGGACAGAGGAAGCAATCAGCCCCAGCATTTT CASSGDRGSNQPQHF
few 15 TRBJ1-2 . TRBV4-3 TGCGCCAGCAGCCAAGGCGGGGGAGACGGGCATGGCTACACCTTC CASSQGGGDGHGYTF
many 14 TRBJ1-2 . TRBV5-1 TGCGCCAGCAGCCTGGAGGGGCCTAACTATGGCTACACCTTC CASSLEGPNYGYTF
few 14 TRBJ2-1 . TRBV4-1 TGCGCCAGCAGCCAAGAGGAACGGGATGATGAGCAGTTCTTC CASSQEERDDEQFF
few 13 TRBJ1-5 . TRBV15 TGTGCCACCAGCAGAAGGGAGGCTCAGCCCCAGCATTTT CATSRREAQPQHF
many 12 TRBJ1-1 . TRBV5-1 TGCGCCAGCAGCTTCCAGGGGACTGAAGCTTTCTTT CASSFQGTEAFF
. 16 TRBJ2-7 TRBD2 TRBV20-1 TGCAGTGCTATGGGACTAGCGGAGCTCATCTCCTACGAGCAGTACTTC CSAMGLAELISYEQYF
. 14 TRBJ2-7 TRBD2 TRBV6-1 TGTGCCAGTCGTAGCGGGAGCGGCCTCTACGAGCAGTACTTC CASRSGSGLYEQYF
many 14 TRBJ2-7 TRBD2 TRBV4-2 TGTGCCAGCAGCCAAGCTAGCGGGCCCTACGAGCAGTACTTC CASSQASGPYEQYF
few 14 TRBJ2-2 . TRBV7-2 TGTGCCAGCAGCCCTACAGACTGGACCGGGGAGCTGTTTTTT CASSPTDWTGELFF
few 14 TRBJ1-6 . TRBV7-8 TGTGCCAGCAGCTTAGATGGGGCGCGCTCACCCCTCCACTTT CASSLDGARSPLHF
. 14 TRBJ2-7 TRBD1 TRBV28 TGTGCCAGCAGCCTGGGACAGGGGTCCGAGGAGCAGTACTTC CASSLGQGSEEQYF
many 16 TRBJ2-6 . TRBV21-1 TGTGCCAGCAGCAAAGGCGGGGGCTCTGGGGCCAACGTCCTGACTTTC CASSKGGGSGANVLTF
few 16 TRBJ1-3 TRBD1 TRBV12-3/TRBV12-4 TGTGCCAGCACCTTGGGACAGGCCCTCTCTGGAAACACCATATATTTT CASTLGQALSGNTIYF
few 18 TRBJ1-2 TRBD1 TRBV5-1 TGCGCCAGCAGCTTGGCCCCTCGACAGGGGGATTTAGGCTATGGCTACACCTTC CASSLAPRQGDLGYGYTF
once 19 TRBJ2-6 . TRBV6-1 TGTGCCAGCAGTGAGGCCCCCCTTGGGAGTTTCTCTGGGGCCAACGTCCTGACTTTC CASSEAPLGSFSGANVLTF
. 13 TRBJ2-7 . TRBV20-1 TGCAGTGCCTTTACAAGGAGCTCCTACGAGCAGTACTTC CSAFTRSSYEQYF
many 17 TRBJ2-3 . TRBV20-1 TGCAGTGCTAGTTCCCTAATCGCGGGGAGAGTGGCAGATACGCAGTATTTT CSASSLIAGRVADTQYF
. 13 TRBJ2-7 . TRBV20-1 TGCAGTGCCAATAGCGCCGACTCCTACGAGCAGTACTTC CSANSADSYEQYF
many 13 TRBJ2-1 TRBD2 TRBV5-1 TGCGCCAGCAGCCCTGAGCGGGAGTATGAGCAGTTCTTC CASSPEREYEQFF
. 15 TRBJ1-5 . TRBV27 TGTGCCAGCAGTACCGAAGGGTTGGGCAATCAGCCCCAGCATTTT CASSTEGLGNQPQHF
. 15 TRBJ2-2 . TRBV5-1 TGCGCCAGCAGCTTTCAGACAGGGAACACCGGGGAGCTGTTTTTT CASSFQTGNTGELFF
few 15 TRBJ2-3 . TRBV20-1 TGCAGTGCTAGGGCACGGCAGGGAACGACAGATACGCAGTATTTT CSARARQGTTDTQYF
. 14 TRBJ2-5 . TRBV6-2/TRBV6-3 TGTGCCAGCAGTCCCCGGCCCTTTGCGGAGACCCAGTACTTC CASSPRPFAETQYF
few 16 TRBJ1-3 . TRBV28 TGTGCCAGCAGTTTAAACAATTGGTTCTCTGGAAACACCATATATTTT CASSLNNWFSGNTIYF
few 16 TRBJ2-6 . TRBV6-5 TGTGCCAGCAGTTACTCTGTGAGAGGTGGGGCCAACGTCCTGACTTTC CASSYSVRGGANVLTF
. 14 TRBJ2-7 . TRBV7-2 TGTGCCAGCAGCGAACAGGGACTTACCTACGAGCAGTACTTC CASSEQGLTYEQYF
few 13 TRBJ2-7 . TRBV20-1 TGCAGTGCTAGAGTGAAGAGCTCCTACGAGCAGTACTTC CSARVKSSYEQYF
few 17 TRBJ2-5 . TRBV4-1 TGCGCCAGCAGCCAAGTAGCGAAAAAAGGGGGAGGAGAGACCCAGTACTTC CASSQVAKKGGGETQYF
few 13 TRBJ1-1 . TRBV20-1 TGCAGTGCTAGAGATGGGAGGTGGGATGAAGCTTTCTTT CSARDGRWDEAFF
many 12 TRBJ2-5 TRBD1 TRBV28 TGTGCCAGCACCACAGGGGGGGAGACCCAGTACTTC CASTTGGETQYF
many 16 TRBJ2-1 . TRBV6-1 TGTGCCAGCTTCCCGGGAGCGGGCGCCTCCTACAATGAGCAGTTCTTC CASFPGAGASYNEQFF
. 13 TRBJ2-5 . TRBV7-9 TGTGCCAGCAGCTTCATAACGGGGGAGACCCAGTACTTC CASSFITGETQYF
few 14 TRBJ1-2 . TRBV9 TGTGCCAGCAGCGTAGGAGTAGGGGAGTATGGCTACACCTTC CASSVGVGEYGYTF
. 19 TRBJ2-5 TRBD2 TRBV2 TGTGCCAGCAGTCATATATATTCCCGGACTAGCGGGGGGGCAGAGACCCAGTACTTC CASSHIYSRTSGGAETQYF
many 16 TRBJ2-4 . TRBV28 TGTGCCAGCAGTTTCACACTAGCCGGAGCCAAAAACATTCAGTACTTC CASSFTLAGAKNIQYF
few 13 TRBJ2-5 . TRBV25-1 TGTGCCAGCAGTGAGGACAGCCAAGAGACCCAGTACTTC CASSEDSQETQYF
. 13 TRBJ2-7 . TRBV20-1 TGCAGTGCTAGAGCCCGGACTGGTTACGAGCAGTACTTC CSARARTGYEQYF
many 14 TRBJ2-7 TRBD2 TRBV27 TGTGCCAGCAGAGGTGGGACTAGCCACTACGAGCAGTACTTC CASRGGTSHYEQYF
few 14 TRBJ2-2 . TRBV4-3 TGCGCCAGCAGCCAAGACACAGCTACCGGGGAGCTGTTTTTT CASSQDTATGELFF
few 17 TRBJ1-1 . TRBV6-1 TGTGCCAGCAGTGAACAAGTCGGACAGTTCGGGAACACTGAAGCTTTCTTT CASSEQVGQFGNTEAFF
few 14 TRBJ1-5 . TRBV19 TGTGCCAGTAGTACTCACCCGAACTTTCAGCCCCAGCATTTT CASSTHPNFQPQHF
few 15 TRBJ2-1 TRBD2 TRBV3-1 TGTGCCAGCAGCCCCCGCTCTAGCGGGAGCTATGAGCAGTTCTTC CASSPRSSGSYEQFF